This is a list of T cell receptor beta chains from one sample in a study of T cells after yellow fever vaccination. MiXCR was run by TCRdb on the 5' RACE reads, yielding one entry per CDR3 protein. Of about 340,000 distinct CDR3 sequences in the sample, around an eighth are singletons; the top ten hold about 3%. The starting material was CD4+ T cells sorted from PBMCs, obtained 15 days after the yellow fever booster vaccination. These receptors originate from a man aged 18-30 years who received the YFV17D yellow fever vaccine. CDR3s include the opening cysteine and the closing phenylalanine or tryptophan. D genes are given only for firm matches. Not all rows give a size; the values are once, few, many and, for expanded clones, a class.

v_gene: TRBV28
j_gene: TRBJ1-6
abundance: -
d_gene: -
CDR3aa: CASTTGQYNSPLHF
CDR3nt: TGTGCCAGCACCACCGGACAGTATAATTCACCCCTCCACTTT

v_gene: TRBV20-1
j_gene: TRBJ2-4
abundance: few
d_gene: TRBD2
CDR3aa: CSARGRGGARAGAKNIQYF
CDR3nt: TGCAGTGCTAGGGGTCGCGGGGGGGCCCGTGCTGGAGCCAAAAACATTCAGTACTTC

v_gene: TRBV5-1
j_gene: TRBJ1-4
abundance: few
d_gene: TRBD1
CDR3aa: CASSWGTGATNEKLFF
CDR3nt: TGCGCCAGCAGCTGGGGGACAGGGGCAACTAATGAAAAACTGTTTTTT

v_gene: TRBV19
j_gene: TRBJ2-6
abundance: few
d_gene: -
CDR3aa: CASIEGYSGANVLTF
CDR3nt: TGTGCCAGTATTGAGGGGTACTCTGGGGCCAACGTCCTGACTTTC

v_gene: TRBV20-1
j_gene: TRBJ1-1
abundance: few
d_gene: -
CDR3aa: CSAPIGWRTEAFF
CDR3nt: TGCAGTGCCCCCATCGGGTGGCGGACTGAAGCTTTCTTT

v_gene: TRBV7-2
j_gene: TRBJ2-5
abundance: many
d_gene: TRBD1
CDR3aa: CASSSTGGRETQYF
CDR3nt: TGTGCCAGCAGTTCTACAGGGGGTAGAGAGACCCAGTACTTC

v_gene: TRBV10-3
j_gene: TRBJ2-3
abundance: few
d_gene: -
CDR3aa: CAISESGRATDTQYF
CDR3nt: TGTGCCATCAGTGAGTCGGGACGGGCCACAGATACGCAGTATTTT

v_gene: TRBV6-5
j_gene: TRBJ2-7
abundance: -
d_gene: -
CDR3aa: CASSYRDVGGYYEQYF
CDR3nt: TGTGCCAGCAGTTACCGGGACGTCGGTGGGTACTACGAGCAGTACTTC

v_gene: TRBV6-2/TRBV6-3
j_gene: TRBJ1-1
abundance: few
d_gene: -
CDR3aa: CASIQGYRMGEAFF
CDR3nt: TGTGCCAGCATCCAGGGATATCGGATGGGTGAAGCTTTCTTT

v_gene: TRBV6-1
j_gene: TRBJ1-6
abundance: few
d_gene: -
CDR3aa: CASSETVSGSTETPLHF
CDR3nt: TGTGCCAGCAGTGAGACTGTTTCCGGGTCGACTGAAACACCCCTCCACTTT

v_gene: TRBV29-1
j_gene: TRBJ1-2
abundance: many
d_gene: -
CDR3aa: CSVEPRLADYGYTF
CDR3nt: TGCAGCGTTGAGCCCAGGCTAGCTGACTATGGCTACACCTTC

v_gene: TRBV20-1
j_gene: TRBJ2-4
abundance: -
d_gene: -
CDR3aa: CSAQGHVFKNIQYF
CDR3nt: TGCAGTGCGCAGGGACACGTATTCAAAAACATTCAGTACTTC

v_gene: TRBV4-3
j_gene: TRBJ2-7
abundance: few
d_gene: TRBD1
CDR3aa: CASSQPGQGFIEQYF
CDR3nt: TGCGCCAGCAGCCAACCTGGACAGGGTTTTATCGAGCAGTACTTC

v_gene: TRBV5-1
j_gene: TRBJ1-2
abundance: -
d_gene: -
CDR3aa: CASSLGYGANYGYTF
CDR3nt: TGCGCCAGCAGCTTGGGATACGGAGCTAACTATGGCTACACCTTC

v_gene: TRBV4-1
j_gene: TRBJ1-5
abundance: -
d_gene: -
CDR3aa: CASSQDGDPRSYQPQHF
CDR3nt: TGCGCCAGCAGCCAAGATGGGGACCCCCGTAGCTATCAGCCCCAGCATTTT

v_gene: TRBV5-1
j_gene: TRBJ1-4
abundance: many
d_gene: TRBD1
CDR3aa: CASKETGNEKLFF
CDR3nt: TGCGCCAGCAAAGAGACAGGGAATGAAAAACTGTTTTTT

v_gene: TRBV12-3/TRBV12-4
j_gene: TRBJ2-7
abundance: few
d_gene: -
CDR3aa: CASSLVASYEQYF
CDR3nt: TGTGCCAGCAGTCTCGTGGCCTCCTACGAGCAGTACTTC

v_gene: TRBV10-3
j_gene: TRBJ2-7
abundance: -
d_gene: -
CDR3aa: CAISDRAGKDGEQYF
CDR3nt: TGTGCCATCAGTGATAGGGCAGGGAAGGACGGCGAGCAGTACTTC

v_gene: TRBV6-6
j_gene: TRBJ1-1
abundance: many
d_gene: -
CDR3aa: CASSYAQGEKAFF
CDR3nt: TGTGCCAGCAGTTACGCACAGGGTGAAAAAGCTTTCTTT

v_gene: TRBV4-3
j_gene: TRBJ1-5
abundance: few
d_gene: -
CDR3aa: CASSQDRGKSGQPQHF
CDR3nt: TGCGCCAGCAGCCAAGACAGGGGAAAGTCAGGTCAGCCCCAGCATTTT

v_gene: TRBV20-1
j_gene: TRBJ1-1
abundance: -
d_gene: -
CDR3aa: CSARLQQTEAFF
CDR3nt: TGCAGTGCTAGATTACAGCAAACTGAAGCTTTCTTT

v_gene: TRBV3-1
j_gene: TRBJ1-5
abundance: many
d_gene: -
CDR3aa: CASSQAVRAQPQHF
CDR3nt: TGTGCCAGCAGCCAAGCGGTGAGAGCCCAGCCCCAGCATTTT

v_gene: TRBV2
j_gene: TRBJ1-5
abundance: -
d_gene: -
CDR3aa: CASGGVNSNQPQHF
CDR3nt: TGTGCCAGTGGGGGCGTCAATAGCAATCAGCCCCAGCATTTT

v_gene: TRBV30
j_gene: TRBJ2-7
abundance: -
d_gene: TRBD2
CDR3aa: CAWERGLAGGGYEQYF
CDR3nt: TGTGCCTGGGAGAGAGGACTAGCGGGGGGCGGCTACGAGCAGTACTTC

v_gene: TRBV12-3/TRBV12-4
j_gene: TRBJ2-3
abundance: few
d_gene: -
CDR3aa: CASSPAIGGDTQYF
CDR3nt: TGTGCCAGCAGTCCCGCCATAGGGGGGGATACGCAGTATTTT

v_gene: TRBV12-3/TRBV12-4
j_gene: TRBJ1-6
abundance: few
d_gene: -
CDR3aa: CASSLQGWGVSPLHF
CDR3nt: TGTGCCAGCAGTTTACAGGGCTGGGGGGTTTCACCCCTCCACTTT

v_gene: TRBV5-1
j_gene: TRBJ1-4
abundance: -
d_gene: -
CDR3aa: CASSSIGTYNEKLFF
CDR3nt: TGCGCCAGCAGCTCGATCGGGACGTATAATGAAAAACTGTTTTTT

v_gene: TRBV12-3/TRBV12-4
j_gene: TRBJ2-2
abundance: -
d_gene: -
CDR3aa: CASSPFGGSGELFF
CDR3nt: TGTGCCAGCAGTCCTTTTGGGGGCTCCGGGGAGCTGTTTTTT

v_gene: TRBV7-2
j_gene: TRBJ1-1
abundance: few
d_gene: TRBD1
CDR3aa: CASSARGQGGTEAFF
CDR3nt: TGTGCCAGCAGCGCCCGGGGACAGGGAGGGACTGAAGCTTTCTTT

v_gene: TRBV5-4
j_gene: TRBJ2-5
abundance: -
d_gene: -
CDR3aa: CASSLDQEFIRTQYF
CDR3nt: TGTGCCAGCAGCTTGGATCAAGAATTCATACGGACCCAGTACTTC

v_gene: TRBV5-6
j_gene: TRBJ1-6
abundance: few
d_gene: TRBD1
CDR3aa: CASSQRQGSSYNSPLHF
CDR3nt: TGTGCCAGCAGCCAGAGACAGGGAAGCTCCTATAATTCACCCCTCCACTTT

v_gene: TRBV12-3/TRBV12-4
j_gene: TRBJ2-5
abundance: many
d_gene: -
CDR3aa: CASSLVASGTQYF
CDR3nt: TGTGCCAGCAGTTTAGTGGCCTCCGGGACCCAGTACTTC

v_gene: TRBV30
j_gene: TRBJ1-1
abundance: -
d_gene: -
CDR3aa: CAWRFRGRNTEAFF
CDR3nt: TGTGCCTGGAGATTTAGGGGGAGGAACACTGAAGCTTTCTTT

v_gene: TRBV5-1
j_gene: TRBJ2-2
abundance: -
d_gene: TRBD1
CDR3aa: CASSSITGGSTGELFF
CDR3nt: TGCGCCAGCAGCTCAATTACAGGGGGCAGCACCGGGGAGCTGTTTTTT

v_gene: TRBV5-6
j_gene: TRBJ2-5
abundance: few
d_gene: TRBD2
CDR3aa: CASSLAATSGGETQYF
CDR3nt: TGTGCCAGCAGCTTGGCCGCGACTAGCGGGGGAGAGACCCAGTACTTC

v_gene: TRBV5-6
j_gene: TRBJ2-1
abundance: -
d_gene: -
CDR3aa: CASSNQGGHAFF
CDR3nt: TGTGCCAGCAGCAACCAGGGTGGCCACGCGTTCTTC

v_gene: TRBV20-1
j_gene: TRBJ1-6
abundance: -
d_gene: -
CDR3aa: CSAEEGSSYNSPLHF
CDR3nt: TGCAGTGCGGAGGAGGGTAGCTCCTATAATTCACCCCTCCACTTT

v_gene: TRBV10-3
j_gene: TRBJ2-6
abundance: few
d_gene: -
CDR3aa: CAISVGGVGANVLTF
CDR3nt: TGTGCCATCAGTGTTGGAGGGGTTGGGGCCAACGTCCTGACTTTC

v_gene: TRBV18
j_gene: TRBJ2-7
abundance: -
d_gene: -
CDR3aa: CASTPPAGRNAGQYF
CDR3nt: TGTGCCAGCACACCCCCGGCAGGGCGAAATGCCGGGCAGTACTTC

v_gene: TRBV7-9
j_gene: TRBJ1-2
abundance: few
d_gene: TRBD1
CDR3aa: CASSYEDRTYGYTF
CDR3nt: TGTGCCAGCAGCTACGAGGACAGGACTTATGGCTACACCTTC

v_gene: TRBV6-2/TRBV6-3
j_gene: TRBJ1-2
abundance: few
d_gene: TRBD1
CDR3aa: CASSKRTGRYKDGYTF
CDR3nt: TGTGCCAGCAGCAAAAGGACAGGGCGCTACAAAGATGGCTACACCTTC

v_gene: TRBV20-1
j_gene: TRBJ1-2
abundance: -
d_gene: TRBD1
CDR3aa: CSASADRVGGYTF
CDR3nt: TGCAGTGCTAGTGCCGACAGGGTTGGTGGCTACACCTTC

v_gene: TRBV5-6
j_gene: TRBJ2-5
abundance: -
d_gene: -
CDR3aa: CASSRPNRQETQYF
CDR3nt: TGTGCCAGCAGCAGACCGAACAGGCAAGAGACCCAGTACTTC

v_gene: TRBV6-2/TRBV6-3
j_gene: TRBJ2-1
abundance: few
d_gene: -
CDR3aa: CASRRRTGWEHNEQFF
CDR3nt: TGTGCCAGCAGAAGGCGTACAGGTTGGGAACACAATGAGCAGTTCTTC

v_gene: TRBV4-1
j_gene: TRBJ1-2
abundance: few
d_gene: -
CDR3aa: CASSQVGSTGVRTF
CDR3nt: TGCGCCAGCAGCCAAGTCGGGTCCACTGGGGTGAGGACCTTC

v_gene: TRBV2
j_gene: TRBJ1-3
abundance: few
d_gene: -
CDR3aa: CASSSTGGGNTIYF
CDR3nt: TGTGCCAGCAGCTCGACCGGCGGTGGAAACACCATATATTTT

v_gene: TRBV19
j_gene: TRBJ1-2
abundance: -
d_gene: -
CDR3aa: CASTKGYRGGYTF
CDR3nt: TGTGCCAGTACGAAGGGGTACCGTGGTGGCTACACCTTC

v_gene: TRBV6-1
j_gene: TRBJ1-2
abundance: few
d_gene: TRBD1
CDR3aa: CASSESGGNYGYTF
CDR3nt: TGTGCCAGCAGTGAATCAGGGGGCAACTATGGCTACACCTTC

v_gene: TRBV27
j_gene: TRBJ2-4
abundance: -
d_gene: TRBD2
CDR3aa: CASRGGGAGENIQYF
CDR3nt: TGTGCCAGCAGAGGCGGGGGGGCTGGGGAAAACATTCAGTACTTC

v_gene: TRBV13
j_gene: TRBJ2-2
abundance: few
d_gene: TRBD1
CDR3aa: CASSPDRGGSAGELFF
CDR3nt: TGTGCCAGCAGCCCGGACAGGGGAGGTTCGGCCGGGGAGCTGTTTTTT

v_gene: TRBV20-1
j_gene: TRBJ1-1
abundance: few
d_gene: -
CDR3aa: CSATIRRGDTEAFF
CDR3nt: TGCAGTGCTACTATACGGAGGGGGGACACTGAAGCTTTCTTT

v_gene: TRBV18
j_gene: TRBJ2-1
abundance: many
d_gene: -
CDR3aa: CASSRGYNEQFF
CDR3nt: TGTGCCAGCTCACGGGGATACAATGAGCAGTTCTTC

v_gene: TRBV21-1
j_gene: TRBJ2-1
abundance: few
d_gene: -
CDR3aa: CASSNREGLTPLTNHNEQFF
CDR3nt: TGTGCCAGCAGCAACCGGGAGGGACTTACTCCTCTCACCAACCACAATGAGCAGTTCTTC

v_gene: TRBV5-1
j_gene: TRBJ1-6
abundance: -
d_gene: TRBD1
CDR3aa: CASSPRDRSYNSPLHF
CDR3nt: TGCGCCAGCAGCCCCCGGGACAGAAGCTATAATTCACCCCTCCACTTT

v_gene: TRBV7-9
j_gene: TRBJ2-1
abundance: many
d_gene: -
CDR3aa: CASSPGPRGPYNEQFF
CDR3nt: TGTGCCAGCAGCCCGGGGCCCAGAGGGCCCTACAATGAGCAGTTCTTC